Below, one T cell receptor (beta chain) is given with its context. Its specificity is not known. The data are from a study of T cell responses to AZD1222 COVID-19 vaccine. Profiling relied on immunoSEQ multiplex PCR, and the TCRdb table lists in-frame clones only, not all of them. The sample carries under 200,000 clones, around 90% recorded once. Study findings and constraints: Clonal diversity was possibly underestimated; the donors were predominantly white British and more often female.

This clonotype was sampled from an adult who received the MenACWY meningococcal vaccine as a control. The material was peripheral blood, obtained 28 days after the second dose of the MenACWY control vaccine.

CDR3 region: CASRANTGELFF. The DNA for the CDR3 is TGTGCCAGTCGAGCGAACACCGGGGAGCTGTTTTTT. The chain carries TRBV6-7 and TRBJ2-2; D gene unclear. TRBV6-7 is recorded as an ORF, its role being uncertain. The CDR3 spans 12 residues. Trimming took off 9 bases at V and 0 bases at J, with 5 bases between the two ends.